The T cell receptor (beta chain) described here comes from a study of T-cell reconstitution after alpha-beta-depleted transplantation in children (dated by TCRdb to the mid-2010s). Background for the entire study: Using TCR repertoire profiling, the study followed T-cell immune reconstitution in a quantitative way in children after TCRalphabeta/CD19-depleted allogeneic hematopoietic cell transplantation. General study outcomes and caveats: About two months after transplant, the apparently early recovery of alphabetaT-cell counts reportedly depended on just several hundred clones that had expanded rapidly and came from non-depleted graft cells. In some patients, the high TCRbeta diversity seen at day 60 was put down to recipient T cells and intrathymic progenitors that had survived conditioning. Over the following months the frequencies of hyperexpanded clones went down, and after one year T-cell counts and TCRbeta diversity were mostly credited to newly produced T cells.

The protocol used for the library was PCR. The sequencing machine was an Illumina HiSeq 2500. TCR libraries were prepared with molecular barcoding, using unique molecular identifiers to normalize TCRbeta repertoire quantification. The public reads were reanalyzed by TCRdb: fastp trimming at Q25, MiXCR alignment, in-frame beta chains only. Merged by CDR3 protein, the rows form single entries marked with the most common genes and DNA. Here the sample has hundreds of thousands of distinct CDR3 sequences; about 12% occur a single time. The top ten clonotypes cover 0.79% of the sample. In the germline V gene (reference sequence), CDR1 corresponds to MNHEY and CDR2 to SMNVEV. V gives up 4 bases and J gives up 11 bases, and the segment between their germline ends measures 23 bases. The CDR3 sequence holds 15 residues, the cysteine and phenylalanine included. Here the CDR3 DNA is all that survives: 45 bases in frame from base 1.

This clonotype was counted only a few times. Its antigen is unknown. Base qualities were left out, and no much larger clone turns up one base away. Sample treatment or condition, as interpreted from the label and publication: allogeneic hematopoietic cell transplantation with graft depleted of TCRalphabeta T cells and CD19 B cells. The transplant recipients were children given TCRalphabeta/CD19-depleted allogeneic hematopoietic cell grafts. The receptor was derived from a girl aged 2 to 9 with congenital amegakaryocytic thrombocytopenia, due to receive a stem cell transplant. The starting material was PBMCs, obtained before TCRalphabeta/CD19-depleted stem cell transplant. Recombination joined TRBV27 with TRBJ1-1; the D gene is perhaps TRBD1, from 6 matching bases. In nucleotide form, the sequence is TGTGCCAGCAGTTCTAGGTCAGAACTTGAGGGGGTGGCTTTCTTT. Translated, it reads CASSSRSELEGVAFF.